The 17 T cell receptor beta chains given below trace back to one sample, sequenced in a study of cytomegalovirus exposure and HLA in healthy donors. With 60 Vbeta and 13 Jbeta primers, the PCR was carried out. Generated by immunoSEQ multiplex PCR, the TCRdb table keeps only in-frame clones and is missing some. The table includes 120,000 or so clones, over 60% detected once. Specimen: PBMCs. The receptors here all came from a woman under 40 in good health and CMV-seronegative.

This clone was detected only once. The chain employs TRBV19 and TRBJ1-1; a possible D gene is TRBD1 (5 bases). Germline V gene lookup returns CDR1 LNHDA and CDR2 SQIVND (reference sequence). The V end lost 7 bases, the J end lost 5 bases, and 11 bases lay between the germline ends. The CDR3 length is 12 residues. CDR3 region: CASNAEGTEAFF. The CDR3 DNA reads TGTGCCAGTAACGCGGAGGGGACTGAAGCTTTCTTT.

The chain recombines TRBV30 with TRBJ1-1; D is unresolved. The V and J ends lost 1 base and 11 bases respectively, with 14 bases between them. Germline V gene lookup returns CDR1 GTSNPN and CDR2 SVGIG (reference sequence). The CDR3 loop spans 12 amino acids. The CDR3 nucleotides read TGTGCCTGGAGTGCCCACGGTCTATGGGCTTTCTTT. This encodes CAWSAHGLWAFF.

This chain joins TRBV11-2 and TRBJ2-1, with 14 bases that match TRBD2. CDR1 SGHAT and CDR2 FQNNGV come from the germline V gene. The CDR3 is made up of 19 amino acids. Unmatched junction bases numbered 6, after V lost 1 base and J lost 1 base. Written as DNA, the CDR3 is TGTGCCAGCAGCTTAGTTCCGACTAGCGGGAGGGGGTCCTACAATGAGCAGTTCTTC. Its protein is CASSLVPTSGRGSYNEQFF. Filled out from reference TRBV11-2 and TRBJ2-1, the complete variable domain reads EAGVAQSPRYKIIEKRQSVAFWCNPISGHATLYWYQQILGQGPKLLIQFQNNGVVDDSQLPKDRFSAERLKGVDSTLKIQPAKLEDSAVYLCASSLVPTSGRGSYNEQFFGPGTRLTVL.

The chain is built from TRBV30 and TRBJ1-2; D uncertain. The CDR3 runs 13 residues. The germline CDR1 and CDR2 sequences are GTSNPN and SVGIG (reference sequence). Trimming stripped 3 bases from V and 4 bases from J, with 12 bases between. CDR3 bases: TGTGCCTGGAGACGGAGGGTTTTCTATGGCTACACCTTC. It yields the protein CAWRRRVFYGYTF.

J is TRBJ2-3 and V is TRBV2; 12 bases match TRBD2. This CDR3 has 16 residues. CDR1 and CDR2 from the germline V gene are SNHLY and FYNNEI. The V gene end was trimmed by 7 bases and the J gene end by 6 bases; junction bases not matched to a gene: 11. The CDR3 region has the DNA TGTGCCAGCAACATCTTCGGACTAGCGGGGTCCGATACGCAGTATTTT. It encodes CASNIFGLAGSDTQYF.

V usage is TRBV5-5 and J usage is TRBJ2-1, with D maybe TRBD2 (6 bases). The V gene lost 4 bases and the J gene lost 9 bases, with 14 bases spanning the gap. The CDR3 contains 13 residues. Germline CDR1 and CDR2: SGHKS and YYEKEE (reference sequence). CDR3 DNA sequence: TGTGCCAGCAGCCCCGGGATTAGCGGTGAGCAGTTCTTC. This sequence encodes CASSPGISGEQFF.

In this sample, this clone turned up once. This rearrangement joins TRBV4-3 to TRBJ1-2; D may be TRBD1 (5 bases). This CDR3 has 15 amino acids. From germline, CDR1 is LGHNA and CDR2 YSLEER. V lost 0 bases, J lost 4 bases, and 12 bases lay in between. The CDR3 bases are TGCGCCAGCAGCCAAGAAGCGGGGACCGGCTATGGCTACACCTTC. Translation gives CASSQEAGTGYGYTF.

Only a few counts were recorded for this clone. This chain uses TRBV9 with TRBJ2-1, with 12 nucleotides matching TRBD2. Germline V gives CDR1 SGDLS, CDR2 YYNGEE. The CDR3 has 19 residues. The junction had 12 bases not matched to a gene; V was cut back by 2 bases and J by 3 bases. DNA for the CDR3: TGTGCCAGCAGCGTGGGGTGGCTAGCGGGGGGGCGTTACTACAATGAGCAGTTCTTC. Its protein is CASSVGWLAGGRYYNEQFF.

The V and J genes are TRBV7-2 and TRBJ2-7; D is possibly TRBD1 (6 bases). Trimming removed 5 bases at V and 2 bases at J, with 22 bases between. From germline, CDR1 is SGHTA and CDR2 FQGNSA. The CDR3 runs to 17 residues. The CDR3 reads CASSPYLRQASTYEQYF. Written as DNA, the CDR3 is TGTGCCAGCAGCCCATATTTACGACAGGCTTCGACCTACGAGCAGTACTTC.

The J gene is TRBJ1-2, the V gene TRBV7-2; a weak D match, TRBD1 (6 bases). The V gene lost 2 bases and the J gene lost 6 bases, with 7 bases spanning the gap. Germline lookup yields CDR1 SGHTA and CDR2 FQGNSA. The length of the CDR3 is 12 residues. The CDR3 DNA sequence: TGTGCCAGCAGCTTATGGACAGATGGCTACACCTTC. Protein sequence: CASSLWTDGYTF.

The rearrangement links TRBV5-4 to TRBJ2-7; 10 nucleotides agree with TRBD2. Germline V CDR1 and CDR2: SGHNT, YYREEE (reference sequence). This CDR3 has 15 amino acids. The ends lost 2 bases at V and 0 bases at J; junction bases unmatched: 2. In nucleotides, the CDR3 is TGTGCCAGCAGCTTACCTAGCGGGAGCTCCTACGAGCAGTACTTC. This gives the protein CASSLPSGSSYEQYF.

To note about this clone: Mismatch with germline at one junction end may stem from a read error. The J gene is TRBJ2-1, the V gene TRBV7-7; 13 bases match TRBD2. Germline V gene lookup returns CDR1 SSHAT and CDR2 FNYEAQ (reference sequence). CDR3 length equals 15 residues. In DNA, the CDR3 is TGTGCTAGCAGCCAGGGACTAGCGGGGTGGAATGAGCAGTTCTTC. Protein: CASSQGLAGWNEQFF.

This clone was recorded only once. This chain links TRBV15 with TRBJ1-5; unclear D gene. The germline V and J ends were trimmed by 0 bases and 4 bases, with 7 bases remaining between them. CDR1 and CDR2 from the germline V gene are LNHNV and YYDKDF (reference sequence). This CDR3 comprises 14 residues. CDR3: CATSRDRSNQPQHF. The CDR3 bases are TGTGCCACCAGCAGAGATAGGAGTAATCAGCCCCAGCATTTT.

CDR3 region: CASSHGLAGPNYEQYF. The CDR3 DNA reads TGCGCCAGCAGCCATGGGCTAGCGGGGCCCAACTACGAGCAGTACTTC. V is TRBV4-3 and J is TRBJ2-7, with 9 bases aligning to TRBD2. Germline-derived CDR1 and CDR2 are LGHNA and YSLEER. Trimming removed 3 bases from V and 3 bases from J; junction bases left unmatched: 9. There are 16 residues in the CDR3.

V gene TRBV5-1 combines with J gene TRBJ2-6; TRBD2 might be the D (6 bases). The CDR3 extends over 16 amino acids. CDR1 is SGHRS and CDR2 is YFSETQ in the germline V gene. Trimming took off 0 bases at V and 12 bases at J, with 19 bases between the two ends. The CDR3 region is CASSLDGGRVVSVLTF. In DNA form, the CDR3 reads TGCGCCAGCAGCTTGGACGGGGGACGGGTCGTGTCCGTCCTGACTTTC.

The rearrangement uses TRBV7-9 and TRBJ1-6; D is ambiguous. This CDR3 comprises 14 residues. Trimming stripped 5 bases from V and 5 bases from J, with 10 bases between. Germline-derived CDR1 and CDR2 are SEHNR and FQNEAQ (reference sequence). In nucleotides, the CDR3 is TGTGCCAGCAGCCCACTGGGCGATAATTCACCCCTCCACTTT. Protein: CASSPLGDNSPLHF. The complete variable domain, with remaining parts taken from reference TRBV7-9 and TRBJ1-6, reads DTGVSQNPRHKITKRGQNVTFRCDPISEHNRLYWYRQTLGQGPEFLTYFQNEAQLEKSRLLSDRFSAERPKGSFSTLEIQRTEQGDSAMYLCASSPLGDNSPLHFGNGTRLTVT.

The rearrangement uses TRBV5-1 and TRBJ2-1, with 8 bases aligning to TRBD2. Trimming removed 2 bases from V and 6 bases from J; junction bases left unmatched: 1. Per the germline V gene, CDR1 is SGHRS and CDR2 is YFSETQ. The CDR3 has 13 amino acids. Here the CDR3 reads CASSFGTSNEQFF. The CDR3 DNA reads TGCGCCAGCAGCTTCGGGACTAGCAATGAGCAGTTCTTC.